The clone carrying this T cell receptor (beta chain) was seen repeatedly, ten times or more. Its antigen is still unknown. This entry belongs to a study of CD8 T cells in ankylosing spondylitis. Study results and caveats: Disease-linked clones were found to be CD8+ and relatively rare in peripheral blood. Clones tied to disease were said to be significantly enriched in matched ankylosing spondylitis synovial fluid. A motif in TCR beta, a set of about eight highly homologous variants, appeared characteristic of ankylosing spondylitis blood.

Deletions cut 2 bases from V and 8 bases from J, with 13 bases between. The CDR3 length is 14 residues. By quantitative 5'-RACE with molecular barcodes, the TCR beta libraries were made. TCRdb itself ran the 5' RACE reads through MiXCR, one entry per CDR3 protein. The repertoire has under 150,000 distinct CDR3 sequences, roughly 15% of them found once; the top ten carry almost 3%. The sample consisted of blood, either unsorted or a sorted T cell fraction (not recorded which). This TCR was sampled from a female donor with ankylosing spondylitis or in good health (not recorded which). The genes are TRBV12-3 or TRBV12-4 and TRBJ2-4; D is perhaps TRBD1 (6 bases). CDR3 sequence (DNA): TGTGCCAGCAGTTTAAGGCTAGAGGGGGACATTCAGTACTTC. It translates to CASSLRLEGDIQYF.